The rows below give T cell receptor beta chains drawn from one sample of a study of spatial heterogeneity in lung cancer. Using its own MiXCR run on the 5' RACE reads, TCRdb lists one record per CDR3 protein. The sample contains about 5,700 distinct CDR3 sequences, around an eighth of which appear only once. The material was lung tumor tissue, obtained at surgery. These receptors originate from a female donor with early-stage non-small cell lung cancer. CDR3s include the opening cysteine and the closing phenylalanine or tryptophan. The order of the fields is CDR3 protein, CDR3 DNA, V gene, D gene, clone size, J gene. A D gene is named only where the DNA matches it firmly. Clone size, where shown, is once, few, many, or a class for clones that have expanded.

cdr3_aa: CASSAGLAGHTGELFF
cdr3_nt: TGTGCCAGCAGCGCAGGACTAGCGGGACACACCGGGGAGCTGTTTTTT
v_call: TRBV7-2
d_call: TRBD2
clone_size: medium-sized
j_call: TRBJ2-2

cdr3_aa: CASRMDVARTSPLHF
cdr3_nt: TGTGCCAGCAGGATGGACGTTGCCAGAACTTCACCCCTCCACTTT
v_call: TRBV6-5
d_call: -
clone_size: many
j_call: TRBJ1-6

cdr3_aa: CASSQDRSSKQFYGYTF
cdr3_nt: TGCGCCAGCAGCCAAGATCGAAGTAGTAAGCAATTCTATGGCTACACCTTC
v_call: TRBV4-1
d_call: -
clone_size: medium-sized
j_call: TRBJ1-2

cdr3_aa: CATSDQTAGDGELFF
cdr3_nt: TGTGCCACCAGTGACCAGACAGCAGGGGACGGGGAGCTGTTTTTT
v_call: TRBV24-1
d_call: -
clone_size: many
j_call: TRBJ2-2

cdr3_aa: CASSLASSGRMVDTQYF
cdr3_nt: TGTGCCAGCAGCTTAGCTTCTAGCGGGAGAATGGTGGATACGCAGTATTTT
v_call: TRBV7-2
d_call: TRBD2
clone_size: large
j_call: TRBJ2-3

cdr3_aa: CASTGTGGYEQYF
cdr3_nt: TGTGCCAGCACGGGGACAGGGGGTTACGAGCAGTACTTC
v_call: TRBV6-2/TRBV6-3
d_call: TRBD1
clone_size: many
j_call: TRBJ2-7

cdr3_aa: CASSPSGRASSYNEQFF
cdr3_nt: TGTGCCAGCAGCCCGAGCGGGAGGGCGAGCTCCTACAATGAGCAGTTCTTC
v_call: TRBV11-2
d_call: TRBD2
clone_size: medium-sized
j_call: TRBJ2-1

cdr3_aa: CASSLGNTEAFF
cdr3_nt: TGTGCCAGCAGTTTAGGGAACACTGAAGCTTTCTTT
v_call: TRBV2
d_call: -
clone_size: -
j_call: TRBJ1-1

cdr3_aa: CASSQEGSTYNEQFF
cdr3_nt: TGTGCCAGCAGCCAAGAGGGCTCGACCTACAATGAGCAGTTCTTC
v_call: TRBV3-1
d_call: -
clone_size: many
j_call: TRBJ2-1

cdr3_aa: CASSLGTSGRREQYF
cdr3_nt: TGCGCCAGCAGCTTAGGGACTAGCGGGAGAAGGGAGCAGTACTTC
v_call: TRBV5-1
d_call: TRBD2
clone_size: -
j_call: TRBJ2-7

cdr3_aa: CASTRTGGNQETQYF
cdr3_nt: TGTGCCAGTACTAGGACAGGGGGTAACCAAGAGACCCAGTACTTC
v_call: TRBV19
d_call: TRBD1
clone_size: medium-sized
j_call: TRBJ2-5

cdr3_aa: CASSLGGSSSYEQYF
cdr3_nt: TGTGCCAGCAGCTTAGGTGGGAGTAGTTCCTACGAGCAGTACTTC
v_call: TRBV7-2
d_call: -
clone_size: few
j_call: TRBJ2-7

cdr3_aa: CASSTGRSSSYEQYF
cdr3_nt: TGCGCCAGCAGCACCGGGAGGAGCTCTTCCTACGAGCAGTACTTC
v_call: TRBV5-1
d_call: TRBD2
clone_size: -
j_call: TRBJ2-7

cdr3_aa: CASSYGTSGVYEQYF
cdr3_nt: TGTGCCAGCAGTTACGGGACTAGCGGGGTCTACGAGCAGTACTTC
v_call: TRBV6-5
d_call: TRBD2
clone_size: medium-sized
j_call: TRBJ2-7

cdr3_aa: CASSVQGRSYNEQFF
cdr3_nt: TGTGCCAGCAGCGTACAGGGCCGGTCCTACAATGAGCAGTTCTTC
v_call: TRBV7-2
d_call: -
clone_size: medium-sized
j_call: TRBJ2-1

cdr3_aa: CASSTGDLEQYF
cdr3_nt: TGTGCCAGCAGTACAGGGGATCTCGAGCAGTACTTC
v_call: TRBV6-1
d_call: TRBD1
clone_size: -
j_call: TRBJ2-7

cdr3_aa: CASSQGWGGEAFF
cdr3_nt: TGTGCCAGCAGCCAAGGTTGGGGTGGTGAAGCTTTCTTT
v_call: TRBV4-2
d_call: -
clone_size: medium-sized
j_call: TRBJ1-1

cdr3_aa: CASSYPTSGVNTGELFF
cdr3_nt: TGTGCCAGCAGTTACCCGACTAGCGGGGTTAACACCGGGGAGCTGTTTTTT
v_call: TRBV6-6
d_call: TRBD2
clone_size: -
j_call: TRBJ2-2

cdr3_aa: CASSFGHRSPSEQYF
cdr3_nt: TGTGCCAGCAGCTTCGGCCATAGGTCACCCTCCGAGCAGTACTTC
v_call: TRBV5-4
d_call: -
clone_size: medium-sized
j_call: TRBJ2-7

cdr3_aa: CSTESGNEQYF
cdr3_nt: TGCAGTACGGAAAGCGGGAACGAGCAGTACTTC
v_call: TRBV20-1
d_call: TRBD2
clone_size: -
j_call: TRBJ2-7

cdr3_aa: CASTLPTGTSGRASNEQFF
cdr3_nt: TGTGCCAGCACCCTCCCGACAGGGACTAGCGGGAGGGCCTCCAATGAGCAGTTCTTC
v_call: TRBV11-3
d_call: TRBD2
clone_size: medium-sized
j_call: TRBJ2-1

cdr3_aa: CASSLGGASYNEQFF
cdr3_nt: TGTGCCAGCAGCTTAGGAGGGGCATCCTACAATGAGCAGTTCTTC
v_call: TRBV7-3
d_call: -
clone_size: many
j_call: TRBJ2-1

cdr3_aa: CSAPSGSGGTQYF
cdr3_nt: TGCAGTGCCCCTTCGGGGTCGGGGGGGACCCAGTACTTC
v_call: TRBV20-1
d_call: TRBD2
clone_size: medium-sized
j_call: TRBJ2-5

cdr3_aa: CSVKQGWTGELFF
cdr3_nt: TGCAGCGTTAAACAGGGTTGGACCGGGGAGCTGTTTTTT
v_call: TRBV29-1
d_call: -
clone_size: medium-sized
j_call: TRBJ2-2

cdr3_aa: CAISDPWVRGAMKQFF
cdr3_nt: TGTGCCATCAGTGACCCATGGGTGCGGGGGGCTATGAAGCAGTTCTTC
v_call: TRBV10-3
d_call: TRBD2
clone_size: many
j_call: TRBJ2-1

cdr3_aa: CASSPGTGGMYEQFF
cdr3_nt: TGTGCCAGCAGCCCCGGGACAGGGGGCATGTATGAGCAGTTCTTC
v_call: TRBV7-2
d_call: TRBD1
clone_size: many
j_call: TRBJ2-1

cdr3_aa: CATSDPGTSGIPGGELFF
cdr3_nt: TGTGCCACCAGTGATCCCGGGACTAGCGGGATCCCCGGCGGGGAGCTGTTTTTT
v_call: TRBV24-1
d_call: TRBD2
clone_size: many
j_call: TRBJ2-2

cdr3_aa: CASKTGGLSSETQYF
cdr3_nt: TGTGCCAGCAAAACAGGGGGCCTTTCGTCAGAGACCCAGTACTTC
v_call: TRBV28
d_call: TRBD1
clone_size: medium-sized
j_call: TRBJ2-5

cdr3_aa: CSVTVNTEAFF
cdr3_nt: TGCAGCGTTACCGTGAACACTGAAGCTTTCTTT
v_call: TRBV29-1
d_call: -
clone_size: many
j_call: TRBJ1-1

cdr3_aa: CASRTTTGEAFF
cdr3_nt: TGTGCCAGCAGGACCACAACAGGGGAAGCTTTCTTT
v_call: TRBV28
d_call: -
clone_size: -
j_call: TRBJ1-1

cdr3_aa: CAISESTPAGELFF
cdr3_nt: TGTGCCATCAGTGAGTCGACCCCTGCCGGGGAGCTGTTTTTT
v_call: TRBV10-3
d_call: -
clone_size: -
j_call: TRBJ2-2

cdr3_aa: CAWRVRGISYGYTF
cdr3_nt: TGTGCCTGGAGGGTCAGGGGGATTAGCTATGGCTACACCTTC
v_call: TRBV30
d_call: TRBD1
clone_size: many
j_call: TRBJ1-2

cdr3_aa: CASSAGHTYEQYF
cdr3_nt: TGTGCCAGTTCAGCGGGACACACCTACGAGCAGTACTTC
v_call: TRBV19
d_call: -
clone_size: many
j_call: TRBJ2-7

cdr3_aa: CASSPQGQTDTQYF
cdr3_nt: TGTGCCAGCAGCCCACAGGGGCAAACAGATACGCAGTATTTT
v_call: TRBV7-3
d_call: TRBD1
clone_size: -
j_call: TRBJ2-3

cdr3_aa: CASSLAGGLYGYTF
cdr3_nt: TGTGCCAGCAGCTTGGCGGGGGGCCTCTATGGCTACACCTTC
v_call: TRBV5-6
d_call: -
clone_size: many
j_call: TRBJ1-2

cdr3_aa: CASSEGTGPREQYF
cdr3_nt: TGTGCCAGCAGTGAAGGAACGGGACCACGGGAGCAGTACTTC
v_call: TRBV2
d_call: -
clone_size: medium-sized
j_call: TRBJ2-7

cdr3_aa: CASSYHARLDIQYF
cdr3_nt: TGTGCCAGCAGTTACCACGCCAGATTGGACATTCAGTACTTC
v_call: TRBV6-5
d_call: -
clone_size: -
j_call: TRBJ2-4

cdr3_aa: CASSSQTSTIYGYTF
cdr3_nt: TGTGCCAGTAGTTCCCAGACCTCTACCATCTATGGCTACACCTTC
v_call: TRBV19
d_call: -
clone_size: many
j_call: TRBJ1-2

cdr3_aa: CASSWDPLYEQYF
cdr3_nt: TGTGCCAGCAGTTGGGATCCCCTCTACGAGCAGTACTTC
v_call: TRBV7-9
d_call: -
clone_size: medium-sized
j_call: TRBJ2-7

cdr3_aa: CASSQRFLAYGETQYF
cdr3_nt: TGCGCCAGCAGCCAAAGGTTTCTAGCTTATGGAGAGACCCAGTACTTC
v_call: TRBV4-3
d_call: -
clone_size: medium-sized
j_call: TRBJ2-5

cdr3_aa: CSVEGQGIDTEAFF
cdr3_nt: TGCAGCGTGGAGGGACAGGGTATAGACACTGAAGCTTTCTTT
v_call: TRBV29-1
d_call: TRBD1
clone_size: few
j_call: TRBJ1-1

cdr3_aa: CASSSSGTVKGEQFF
cdr3_nt: TGTGCCAGTAGTAGTTCCGGGACAGTGAAGGGTGAGCAGTTCTTC
v_call: TRBV19
d_call: TRBD1
clone_size: few
j_call: TRBJ2-1

cdr3_aa: CASSVGLAGLNEQFF
cdr3_nt: TGTGCCAGCAGCGTAGGGCTAGCGGGGTTAAATGAGCAGTTCTTC
v_call: TRBV9
d_call: TRBD2
clone_size: many
j_call: TRBJ2-1

cdr3_aa: CASSSDGYTDTQYF
cdr3_nt: TGTGCCAGCAGTTCTGACGGCTACACAGATACGCAGTATTTT
v_call: TRBV6-2/TRBV6-3
d_call: -
clone_size: many
j_call: TRBJ2-3

cdr3_aa: CASSFGQGEYNEQFF
cdr3_nt: TGTGCCAGCAGTTTCGGACAGGGGGAATACAATGAGCAGTTCTTC
v_call: TRBV6-1
d_call: TRBD1
clone_size: -
j_call: TRBJ2-1

cdr3_aa: CASSDVTGSGEKLFF
cdr3_nt: TGTGCCAGCAGTGACGTGACAGGGTCGGGAGAAAAACTGTTTTTT
v_call: TRBV2
d_call: TRBD1
clone_size: medium-sized
j_call: TRBJ1-4

cdr3_aa: CASTTAGGFYNEQFF
cdr3_nt: TGTGCCAGCACTACAGCGGGAGGATTTTACAATGAGCAGTTCTTC
v_call: TRBV12-3/TRBV12-4
d_call: TRBD2
clone_size: medium-sized
j_call: TRBJ2-1

cdr3_aa: CASSLAISSGNTIYF
cdr3_nt: TGTGCCAGCAGCTTAGCTATTTCCTCTGGAAACACCATATATTTT
v_call: TRBV7-2
d_call: -
clone_size: -
j_call: TRBJ1-3

cdr3_aa: CASSYFGPEETQYF
cdr3_nt: TGTGCCAGCAGTTACTTCGGACCGGAGGAGACCCAGTACTTC
v_call: TRBV6-2/TRBV6-3
d_call: -
clone_size: many
j_call: TRBJ2-5

cdr3_aa: CASSFRVTDTQYF
cdr3_nt: TGTGCCAGCAGCTTTCGAGTCACAGATACGCAGTATTTT
v_call: TRBV5-6
d_call: -
clone_size: medium-sized
j_call: TRBJ2-3

cdr3_aa: CASRRGQGFSGANVLTF
cdr3_nt: TGTGCCAGCAGAAGAGGGCAGGGATTCTCTGGGGCCAACGTCCTGACTTTC
v_call: TRBV7-6
d_call: -
clone_size: many
j_call: TRBJ2-6

cdr3_aa: CASTLAGSYNEQFF
cdr3_nt: TGTGCCAGCACACTAGCGGGGTCCTACAATGAGCAGTTCTTC
v_call: TRBV2
d_call: TRBD2
clone_size: few
j_call: TRBJ2-1

cdr3_aa: CASSRQTGPYEQYF
cdr3_nt: TGTGCCAGCAGCCGGCAAACAGGACCCTACGAGCAGTACTTC
v_call: TRBV5-4
d_call: -
clone_size: -
j_call: TRBJ2-7

cdr3_aa: CSAKQGGGQNEKLFF
cdr3_nt: TGCAGTGCAAAGCAGGGAGGGGGACAAAATGAAAAACTGTTTTTT
v_call: TRBV20-1
d_call: -
clone_size: many
j_call: TRBJ1-4

cdr3_aa: CASSPMTNNEQFF
cdr3_nt: TGTGCCAGCTCACCAATGACAAACAATGAGCAGTTCTTC
v_call: TRBV18
d_call: -
clone_size: many
j_call: TRBJ2-1